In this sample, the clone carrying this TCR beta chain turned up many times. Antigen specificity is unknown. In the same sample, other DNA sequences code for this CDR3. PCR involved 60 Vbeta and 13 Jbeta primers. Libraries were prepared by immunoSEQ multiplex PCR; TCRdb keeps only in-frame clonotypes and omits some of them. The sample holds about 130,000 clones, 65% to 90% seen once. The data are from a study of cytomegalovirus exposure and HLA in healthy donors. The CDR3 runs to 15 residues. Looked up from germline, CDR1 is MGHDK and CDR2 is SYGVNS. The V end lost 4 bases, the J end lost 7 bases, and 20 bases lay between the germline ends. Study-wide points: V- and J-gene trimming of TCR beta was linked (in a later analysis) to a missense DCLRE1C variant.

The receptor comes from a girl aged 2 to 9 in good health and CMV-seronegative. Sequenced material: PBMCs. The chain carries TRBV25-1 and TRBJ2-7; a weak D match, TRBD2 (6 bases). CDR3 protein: CASSASGPPRGEQYF. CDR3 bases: TGTGCCAGCAGTGCTTCGGGCCCGCCGCGGGGTGAGCAGTACTTC.